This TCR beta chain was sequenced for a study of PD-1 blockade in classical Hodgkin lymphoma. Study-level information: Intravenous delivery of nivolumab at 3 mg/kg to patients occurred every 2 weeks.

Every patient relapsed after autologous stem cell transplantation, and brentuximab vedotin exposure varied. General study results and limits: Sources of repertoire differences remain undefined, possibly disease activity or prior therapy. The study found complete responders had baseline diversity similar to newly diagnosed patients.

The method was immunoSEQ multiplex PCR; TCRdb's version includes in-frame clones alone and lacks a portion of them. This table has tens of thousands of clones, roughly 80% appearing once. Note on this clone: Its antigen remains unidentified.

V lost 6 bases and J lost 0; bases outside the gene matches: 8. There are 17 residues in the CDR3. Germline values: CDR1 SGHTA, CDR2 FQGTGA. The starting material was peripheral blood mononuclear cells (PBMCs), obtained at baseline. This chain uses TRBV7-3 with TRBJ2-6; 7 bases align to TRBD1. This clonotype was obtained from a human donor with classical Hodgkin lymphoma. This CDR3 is CASSPGQRNSGANVLTF. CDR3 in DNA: TGTGCCAGCAGTCCGGGACAGAGGAACTCTGGGGCCAACGTCCTGACTTTC. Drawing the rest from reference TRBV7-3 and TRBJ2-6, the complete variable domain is GAGVSQTPSNKVTEKGKYVELRCDPISGHTALYWYRQSLGQGPEFLIYFQGTGAADDSGLPNDRFFAVRPEGSVSTLKIQRTERGDSAVYLCASSPGQRNSGANVLTFGAGSRLTVL.